This TCR beta chain was recorded in a study of CD8 T cells in Susac syndrome. Sequencing targeted TCR beta in blood CD8+ and CD4+ T cells. The control group consisted of healthy donors matched for age and sex. Both CD4+ and CD8+ T cells were negatively isolated, and TEMRA cells underwent FACS enrichment. Reverse transcription of roughly 0.45 to 1 ug RNA used random hexamers. The CDR3 of TCR beta was amplified by immunoSEQ multiplex PCR across 54 Vbeta and 13 Jbeta. TCRdb fed the immunoSEQ multiplex PCR reads into MiXCR, producing one record per CDR3 protein. The profile covers over 95,000 distinct CDR3 sequences, with 85% to 95% appearing a single time and 0.12% taken by the ten largest. This clonotype was picked up one time. The germline CDR1 and CDR2 sequences are SEHNR and FQNEAQ (reference sequence). The germline V and J ends were trimmed by 0 bases and 2 bases, with 7 bases remaining between them. The CDR3 length is 14 residues.

The source is a human donor in good health. The chain joins TRBV7-9 to TRBJ2-5; D is unclear. Sequenced material: CD8+ T cells from PBMCs. CDR3 in amino acids: CASSLASRQETQYF. CDR3 nucleotide sequence: TGTGCCAGCAGCTTAGCGAGCAGACAAGAGACCCAGTACTTC. Together with reference TRBV7-9 and TRBJ2-5, the CDR3 gives the full variable domain: DTGVSQNPRHKITKRGQNVTFRCDPISEHNRLYWYRQTLGQGPEFLTYFQNEAQLEKSRLLSDRFSAERPKGSFSTLEIQRTEQGDSAMYLCASSLASRQETQYFGPGTRLLVL.